Below, 13 T cell receptor beta chains from the same sample are listed, as sequenced in a study of T cell repertoires in cytomegalovirus infection. No antigen is known for these receptors. In TCRdb, the reads were re-called with MiXCR into one record per CDR3 protein. The sample lists 150,000 to 200,000 distinct CDR3 sequences, roughly 22% occurring once. Sequencing was performed on CD8+ T cells from cultured PBMCs, taken from culture after CMV antigen stimulation. The receptors stem from a human donor in good health (CMV status not recorded). Some clones in this sample may be carry-over from other donors' samples.

This clonotype was observed a handful of times. The chain links TRBV7-8 to TRBJ1-4; D is unclear. CDR1 SGHVS and CDR2 FQNEAQ come from the germline V gene. This CDR3 spans 16 amino acids. V lost 1 base and J lost 0, with 9 bases in between. The CDR3 spells CASSLGVGSTNEKLFF. CDR3 DNA sequence: TGTGCCAGCAGCTTAGGGGTTGGGTCAACTAATGAAAAACTGTTTTTT.

This chain uses TRBV7-9 with TRBJ2-7; a possible D gene is TRBD2 (6 bases). The CDR3 consists of 13 residues. The V gene lost 6 bases and the J gene lost 3 bases, with 12 bases spanning the gap. Germline V lookup: CDR1 SEHNR, CDR2 FQNEAQ (reference sequence). The CDR3 region is CASRGLPHYEQYF. The CDR3 coding sequence is TGTGCCAGCAGGGGACTCCCCCACTACGAGCAGTACTTC.

V and J are TRBV4-2 and TRBJ1-1, with D unresolved. CDR3 length: 14 amino acids. Trimming shortened V by 6 bases and J by 0 bases, and 11 bases separated the two germline ends. CDR1 and CDR2 (germline): LGHNA, YNFKEQ. CDR3 in amino acids: CASRERRVNTEAFF. DNA of the CDR3: TGTGCCAGCAGGGAGAGAAGAGTGAACACTGAAGCTTTCTTT.

This clonotype occurred a few times. The chain uses TRBV5-1 and TRBJ2-1, with TRBD1 matching 11 bases. The length of the CDR3 is 17 residues. Trimming removed 3 bases from V and 7 bases from J; junction bases left unmatched: 12. The germline gives CDR1 SGHRS, CDR2 YFSETQ. The CDR3 DNA is TGCGCCAGCAGCTGGAGGGCTGGACAGGGGGCGAGTAATGAGCAGTTCTTC. This sequence encodes CASSWRAGQGASNEQFF.

A word on this clonotype: The junction departs from the called germline gene at one end, perhaps through a read error. V is TRBV25-1 and J is TRBJ1-2; 7 positions match TRBD1. Germline values: CDR1 MGHDK, CDR2 SYGVNS. The CDR3 length is 15 residues. CDR3 nucleotides: TGTGCCAGCAGTGTTACAGGGGCCGCTGTTACTACACCTTCCTTC. Amino acid sequence: CASSVTGAAVTTPSF.

V and J are TRBV4-3 and TRBJ1-1, with 8 bases matching TRBD1. The CDR3 runs to 15 residues. Germline CDR1 reads LGHNA; CDR2 reads YSLEER. The ends lost 0 bases at V and 1 base at J; junction bases unmatched: 1. CDR3 nucleotides: TGCGCCAGCAGCCAAGATGGGACAGGGAACACTGAAGCTTTCTTT. It yields the protein CASSQDGTGNTEAFF.

In this sample, this clonotype turned up a few times. Germline and junction disagree at one end, which may indicate a read error. The rearrangement uses TRBV7-9 and TRBJ2-7, with 9 bases that match TRBD1. Germline V gene lookup returns CDR1 SEHNR and CDR2 FQNEAQ (reference sequence). CDR3 length: 16 residues. CDR3 region: CVSSHDRDRATYEQYF. The DNA of the CDR3 is TGTGTCAGCAGCCATGATCGGGACAGGGCGACCTACGAGCAGTACTTC.

This clonotype was recorded many times. The CDR3, as DNA: TGTGCCAGCAGTTTAGATTTAGGGTACTCCTACGAGCAGTACTTC. It yields the protein CASSLDLGYSYEQYF. This chain links TRBV28 with TRBJ2-7, with D hard to call. The germline CDR1 and CDR2 sequences are MDHEN and SYDVKM. This CDR3 is 15 amino acids long. V was trimmed by 2 bases and J by 0 bases, leaving 11 bases between them.

This chain links TRBV6-5 with TRBJ1-1; a possible D gene is TRBD1 (6 bases). Trimming stripped 2 bases from V and 0 bases from J, with 13 bases between. Germline loops: CDR1 MNHEY, CDR2 SVGAGI. The CDR3 is 16 residues long. The CDR3 nucleotides read TGTGCCAGCAGTTACGCCGATGGACAGCTGAACACTGAAGCTTTCTTT. Residues: CASSYADGQLNTEAFF.

The rearrangement links TRBV7-7 to TRBJ2-1, with D hard to call. CDR3 length equals 13 residues. Germline CDR1 is SSHAT and CDR2 is FNYEAQ (reference sequence). V gave up 1 base and J gave up 7 bases, with 8 bases separating them. DNA for the CDR3: TGTGCCAGCAGCTTAGGACCAGTGAATGAGCAGTTCTTC. This gives the protein CASSLGPVNEQFF.

Points on this clonotype: Relative to the germline gene, one junction end is altered; a read error may explain this. This chain joins TRBV12-3 or TRBV12-4 and TRBJ1-5, with TRBD1 matching over 8 bases. The CDR3 spans 15 residues. CDR3 loop: CVSSSRTGPNQPQHF. The CDR3 region has the DNA TGTGTCAGCAGTAGCCGGACAGGGCCGAATCAGCCCCAGCATTTT.

V gene TRBV27 combines with J gene TRBJ2-7, with TRBD1 matching 7 bases. V lost 1 base to trimming and J lost 4 bases; unmatched junction nucleotides: 4. CDR3 length equals 14 residues. Germline lookup yields CDR1 MNHEY and CDR2 SMNVEV (reference sequence). CDR3 DNA sequence: TGTGCCAGCAGTTTATACGGGACAGCGTACGAGCAGTACTTC. The encoded protein is CASSLYGTAYEQYF.

This clonotype was observed a few times. The chain carries TRBV7-2 and TRBJ2-5; possibly TRBD2 for D (5 bases). CDR1 and CDR2 (germline): SGHTA, FQGNSA. This CDR3 is built from 15 residues. With 5 bases removed from V and 2 bases from J, the gap between germline ends came to 15 bases. CDR3 nucleotides: TGTGCCAGCAGCCCATCCGGGATCCGACAAGAGACCCAGTACTTC. Amino acid sequence: CASSPSGIRQETQYF. The whole variable domain, remainder taken from reference TRBV7-2 and TRBJ2-5, is GAGVSQSPSNKVTEKGKDVELRCDPISGHTALYWYRQSLGQGLEFLIYFQGNSAPDKSGLPSDRFSAERTGGSVSTLTIQRTQQEDSAVYLCASSPSGIRQETQYFGPGTRLLVL.